The 10 T cell receptor beta chains below all came from one sample that was sequenced in a study of breast tumors, draining lymph nodes, adjacent tissues. Axillary draining lymph nodes of breast cancer patients supplied the node samples. Each CDR3 protein gets one entry after TCRdb re-called the multiplex PCR reads with MiXCR. The data hold 140,000 or so distinct CDR3 sequences, with approximately 32% observed a single time. Sequencing was done on a sample of axillary lymph node tissue. The origin of the receptors is a female donor with breast cancer. Some clones in this sample may be carry-over from other donors' samples.

V and J are TRBV7-9 and TRBJ1-4, with D maybe TRBD1 (6 bases). The ends were cut back, 2 bases at V and 8 bases at J, with 15 bases in the middle. CDR3 length: 15 residues. Germline V gives CDR1 SEHNR, CDR2 FQNEAQ (reference sequence). The CDR3 coding sequence is TGTGCCAGCAGCTTACGGGGGGGACAAGTCGAAAAACTGTTTTTT. The encoded protein is CASSLRGGQVEKLFF. Complete variable domain (other parts from reference TRBV7-9 and TRBJ1-4): DTGVSQNPRHKITKRGQNVTFRCDPISEHNRLYWYRQTLGQGPEFLTYFQNEAQLEKSRLLSDRFSAERPKGSFSTLEIQRTEQGDSAMYLCASSLRGGQVEKLFFGSGTQLSVL.

A note on this clonotype: It may be a read error: a sequence one base away is much more abundant. The chain employs TRBV7-2 and TRBJ1-1; D not resolved. CDR1 is SGHTA and CDR2 is FQGNSA in the germline V gene. The CDR3 covers 13 residues. Trimming took 5 bases from V and 5 from J, leaving 12 bases between them. The CDR3 DNA is TGTGCCAGCAGCCTACGGGGTGATACTGAAGCTTTCTTT. Amino acid sequence: CASSLRGDTEAFF.

This clonotype was detected ten times or more. V gene TRBV12-3 or TRBV12-4 combines with J gene TRBJ2-5; D uncertain. V lost 4 bases to trimming and J lost 4 bases, with 7 bases between them. This CDR3 is built from 12 residues. The CDR3 protein is CASSYERETQYF. Written as DNA, the CDR3 is TGTGCCAGCAGTTATGAAAGAGAGACCCAGTACTTC.

This chain connects TRBV29-1 to TRBJ1-2, with 12 nucleotides matching TRBD1. The CDR3 totals 15 residues. J gave up 8 bases and V 0 bases, and 7 bases lay outside the gene matches. CDR1 and CDR2 (germline): SQVTM, ANQGSEA. The CDR3, as DNA: TGCAGCGTTGAAGACCGGGGACAGGGGGCGGAAGGCTACACCTTC. The encoded protein is CSVEDRGQGAEGYTF.

In this sample, this clonotype turned up many times. The chain has TRBV6-5 and TRBJ1-6, with D maybe TRBD1 (6 bases). The germline CDR1 and CDR2 sequences are MNHEY and SVGAGI. The CDR3 totals 16 residues. The germline V and J ends were trimmed by 4 bases and 5 bases, with 15 bases remaining between them. CDR3 nucleotides: TGTGCCAGCAGTTCGAGGGCAGGGGCAAATAATTCACCCCTCCACTTT. Its protein product is CASSSRAGANNSPLHF.

The V gene is TRBV27, the J gene TRBJ2-1; 9 nucleotides match TRBD1. J lost 2 bases, V lost 6 bases, and 2 bases had no gene match. Germline loops: CDR1 MNHEY, CDR2 SMNVEV (reference sequence). The CDR3 contains 14 residues. The CDR3 is CASRNRGPYNEQFF. The CDR3 bases are TGTGCCAGCAGAAACAGGGGGCCCTACAATGAGCAGTTCTTC.

Concerning this clonotype itself: A read error may explain this, as a much larger clone is one base away. The rearrangement uses TRBV19 and TRBJ1-3; D uncertain. Germline V gene lookup returns CDR1 LNHDA and CDR2 SQIVND (reference sequence). The CDR3 has 16 amino acids. The CDR3 DNA sequence: TGTGCTGCGGCAGCCAAATTCGCGCTCTCTGGAAACACCATATATTTT. Translated, it gives CAAAAKFALSGNTIYF.

This clonotype came up many times. The V and J genes are TRBV9 and TRBJ2-5, with 11 positions matching TRBD2. The CDR3 is 19 amino acids. Germline CDR1 is SGDLS and CDR2 is YYNGEE. The trim removed 4 bases at V and 0 bases at J, leaving 14 bases unmatched. The chain's CDR3 is CASSQRSPGTSGNQETQYF. As DNA, the CDR3 is TGTGCCAGCAGCCAAAGAAGTCCCGGGACTAGCGGAAACCAAGAGACCCAGTACTTC.

This clonotype was counted at least ten times. V is TRBV19 and J is TRBJ2-7; D may match TRBD1 or TRBD2 (5 bases each). Trimming shortened V by 3 bases and J by 3 bases, and 15 bases separated the two germline ends. CDR3 length: 15 amino acids. Germline CDR1 reads LNHDA; CDR2 reads SQIVND (reference sequence). The CDR3: CASSMGQGGGYEQYF. The CDR3, as DNA: TGTGCCAGTAGTATGGGGCAGGGTGGAGGCTACGAGCAGTACTTC. The whole variable domain, filled in from reference TRBV19 and TRBJ2-7, reads DGGITQSPKYLFRKEGQNVTLSCEQNLNHDAMYWYRQDPGQGLRLIYYSQIVNDFQKGDIAEGYSVSREKKESFPLTVTSAQKNPTAFYLCASSMGQGGGYEQYFGPGTRLTVT.

In its sample, this clonotype was seen many times. The chain is built from TRBV29-1 and TRBJ1-4; D is uncertain. Germline V gives CDR1 SQVTM, CDR2 ANQGSEA. CDR3 length equals 14 residues. Between the trimmed V and J ends, which lost 2 bases and 3 bases, there was a span of 10 bases. The CDR3 reads CSVEMGQPNEKLFF. CDR3 nucleotides: TGCAGCGTTGAAATGGGCCAACCTAATGAAAAACTGTTTTTT. Drawing the rest from reference TRBV29-1 and TRBJ1-4, the complete variable domain is SAVISQKPSRDICQRGTSLTIQCQVDSQVTMMFWYRQQPGQSLTLIATANQGSEATYESGFVIDKFPISRPNLTFSTLTVSNMSPEDSSIYLCSVEMGQPNEKLFFGSGTQLSVL.